The rows below give T cell receptor beta chains drawn from one sample of a study of CD4 T cells in lung cancer. Antigens of these TCRs are unknown. Profiling relied on immunoSEQ multiplex PCR, and the TCRdb table lists in-frame clones only, not all of them. This sample has 1,000 to 1,200 clones, with around 60% found just once. The sequenced sample was cultured cells derived from lung. The receptor set was obtained from a woman aged 55 to 70 with non-small cell lung cancer. CDR3s include the opening cysteine and the closing phenylalanine or tryptophan. The D gene is left open where the match is weak. Rows give clone size only sometimes, using once, few, many, or a class for an expanded clone.

CDR3: CASSLPMQETQYF; DNA: TGTGCCAGCAGCTTACCGATGCAAGAGACCCAGTACTTC; V: TRBV7-9; J: TRBJ2-5; size: few; D: .
CDR3: CASTTGADTQYF; DNA: TGTGCCAGCACCACAGGGGCAGATACGCAGTATTTT; V: TRBV11-3; J: TRBJ2-3; size: medium-sized; D: TRBD1
CDR3: CASSFAGNLEQYF; DNA: TGTGCCAGCAGCTTTGCGGGGAACCTCGAGCAGTACTTC; V: TRBV5-8; J: TRBJ2-7; size: medium-sized; D: .
CDR3: CASSEQGYSPLHF; DNA: TGTGCCAGCAGTGAACAGGGGTATTCACCCCTCCACTTT; V: TRBV6-1; J: TRBJ1-6; size: .; D: .
CDR3: CASSSGTKNSPLHF; DNA: TGTGCCAGCAGTTCCGGGACAAAAAATTCACCCCTCCACTTT; V: TRBV7-2; J: TRBJ1-6; size: .; D: .
CDR3: CASSRQGLYEQYF; DNA: TGTGCCAGCAGTCGACAGGGCCTCTACGAGCAGTACTTC; V: TRBV27; J: TRBJ2-7; size: .; D: TRBD1
CDR3: CASSLRADRGLGYTF; DNA: TGTGCCAGCAGCCTCCGAGCGGACAGGGGGCTTGGCTACACCTTC; V: TRBV11-2; J: TRBJ1-2; size: .; D: TRBD1
CDR3: CASSGGGAHTGELFF; DNA: TGTGCCAGCAGCGGCGGGGGGGCCCACACCGGGGAGCTGTTTTTT; V: TRBV7-2; J: TRBJ2-2; size: .; D: TRBD2
CDR3: CASNGNSAIHYEQYF; DNA: TGTGCCAGTAATGGGAACTCGGCAATCCACTACGAGCAGTACTTC; V: TRBV6-5; J: TRBJ2-7; size: few; D: .
CDR3: CASSLVSAGGEQYF; DNA: TGTGCCAGCAGCTTAGTGTCGGCAGGGGGCGAGCAGTACTTC; V: TRBV11-3; J: TRBJ2-7; size: .; D: TRBD1
CDR3: CASSLTGEHGYTF; DNA: TGTGCCAGCAGCTTGACAGGGGAACATGGCTACACCTTC; V: TRBV5-6; J: TRBJ1-2; size: few; D: TRBD1
CDR3: CASSAPPNYGYTF; DNA: TGTGCCAGCAGTGCGCCCCCTAACTATGGCTACACCTTC; V: TRBV6-1; J: TRBJ1-2; size: .; D: .
CDR3: CASSLPQDTQYF; DNA: TGTGCCAGCAGCTTGCCCCAAGATACGCAGTATTTT; V: TRBV5-8; J: TRBJ2-3; size: .; D: .
CDR3: CASSGYRVRTDTQYF; DNA: TGTGCCAGCAGTGGATACAGGGTCCGGACAGATACGCAGTATTTT; V: TRBV27; J: TRBJ2-3; size: .; D: .
CDR3: CASSSTYYNEQFF; DNA: TGTGCCAGCAGCTCGACGTATTACAATGAGCAGTTCTTC; V: TRBV5-3; J: TRBJ2-1; size: .; D: .
CDR3: CASSYSGAQETQYF; DNA: TGTGCCAGCAGTTACTCCGGGGCTCAAGAGACCCAGTACTTC; V: TRBV6-5; J: TRBJ2-5; size: .; D: .
CDR3: CASSIRQGRTDTQYF; DNA: TGTGCCAGCAGCATAAGACAGGGCCGCACAGATACGCAGTATTTT; V: TRBV5-6; J: TRBJ2-3; size: .; D: TRBD1
CDR3: CASSLLGGGTYNEQFF; DNA: TGTGCCAGCAGCTTATTGGGCGGGGGGACCTACAATGAGCAGTTCTTC; V: TRBV7-2; J: TRBJ2-1; size: .; D: TRBD2
CDR3: CASSPGRGDSPLHF; DNA: TGTGCCAGCAGCCCCGGGAGGGGAGATTCACCCCTCCACTTT; V: TRBV11-3; J: TRBJ1-6; size: .; D: .
CDR3: CASSEAPSWNPNYGYTF; DNA: TGTGCCAGCAGTGAAGCGCCCAGCTGGAATCCTAACTATGGCTACACCTTC; V: TRBV2; J: TRBJ1-2; size: .; D: .
CDR3: CASSASGYSNQPQHF; DNA: TGTGCCAGTAGTGCCTCGGGGTATAGCAATCAGCCCCAGCATTTT; V: TRBV19; J: TRBJ1-5; size: few; D: .
CDR3: CASTRGITDTQYF; DNA: TGCGCCAGCACCCGGGGGATTACAGATACGCAGTATTTT; V: TRBV5-1; J: TRBJ2-3; size: .; D: .
CDR3: CASSYDREGGYTF; DNA: TGCGCCAGCAGCTACGACAGGGAAGGTGGCTACACCTTC; V: TRBV5-1; J: TRBJ1-2; size: .; D: TRBD1
CDR3: CASSLTPNRGGSQETQYF; DNA: TGCGCCAGCAGCTTGACCCCTAACCGGGGGGGATCCCAAGAGACCCAGTACTTC; V: TRBV5-1; J: TRBJ2-5; size: .; D: TRBD2
CDR3: CASSVGVEQYF; DNA: TGCGCCAGCAGCGTAGGCGTCGAGCAGTACTTC; V: TRBV10-2; J: TRBJ2-7; size: medium-sized; D: .
CDR3: CASSDAGGPVVGEQFF; DNA: TGTGCCAGTAGTGACGCAGGGGGCCCCGTGGTTGGTGAGCAGTTCTTC; V: TRBV19; J: TRBJ2-1; size: .; D: TRBD1
CDR3: CASSDFGPQETQYF; DNA: TGTGCCAGCAGTGACTTCGGACCTCAAGAGACCCAGTACTTC; V: TRBV6-1; J: TRBJ2-5; size: .; D: .
CDR3: CASRGMNGYTF; DNA: TGTGCCAGCAGAGGAATGAATGGCTACACCTTC; V: TRBV6-6; J: TRBJ1-2; size: few; D: .
CDR3: CASSPDRGSSYEQYF; DNA: TGTGCCAGCAGCCCCGACAGGGGTTCCTCCTACGAGCAGTACTTC; V: TRBV7-2; J: TRBJ2-7; size: .; D: TRBD1
CDR3: CASTLGTAGRNEQFF; DNA: TGTGCCAGCACCCTAGGGACAGCGGGGCGGAATGAGCAGTTCTTC; V: TRBV5-8; J: TRBJ2-1; size: .; D: .
CDR3: CASSSIQGARGANVLTF; DNA: TGTGCCAGCAGCTCTATCCAGGGGGCGCGGGGGGCCAACGTCCTGACTTTC; V: TRBV4-2; J: TRBJ2-6; size: .; D: TRBD1
CDR3: CASSYTSGLVDEQFF; DNA: TGTGCCAGCAGTTACACTTCGGGACTAGTCGATGAGCAGTTCTTC; V: TRBV6-5; J: TRBJ2-1; size: .; D: TRBD2
CDR3: CASSYSGSAKNIQYF; DNA: TGTGCCAGCAGTTACTCGGGGTCAGCCAAAAACATTCAGTACTTC; V: TRBV6-5; J: TRBJ2-4; size: .; D: .
CDR3: CASSLGAGLNQETQYF; DNA: TGTGCCAGCAGCTTAGGGGCAGGTCTGAACCAAGAGACCCAGTACTTC; V: TRBV5-4; J: TRBJ2-5; size: .; D: .
CDR3: CATSARGVAEETQYF; DNA: TGTGCCACCAGTGCCAGGGGAGTGGCCGAAGAGACCCAGTACTTC; V: TRBV27; J: TRBJ2-5; size: .; D: .
CDR3: CASSYGDRTYEQYF; DNA: TGTGCCAGCAGTTACGGGGACAGAACCTACGAGCAGTACTTC; V: TRBV6-5; J: TRBJ2-7; size: once; D: TRBD1
CDR3: CAISRGSGGTFYEQYF; DNA: TGTGCCATCAGTCGAGGAAGCGGGGGGACCTTCTACGAGCAGTACTTC; V: TRBV10-3; J: TRBJ2-7; size: .; D: TRBD2
CDR3: CASSLAGQNTEAFF; DNA: TGTGCCAGCAGCTTAGCCGGACAGAACACTGAAGCTTTCTTT; V: TRBV11-3; J: TRBJ1-1; size: .; D: .
CDR3: CASSPMLNTEAFF; DNA: TGTGCCAGCAGCCCAATGTTGAACACTGAAGCTTTCTTT; V: TRBV11-1; J: TRBJ1-1; size: .; D: .
CDR3: CASSRLGGSGYTF; DNA: TGTGCCAGCAGCCGCCTAGGGGGATCCGGCTACACCTTC; V: TRBV6-1; J: TRBJ1-2; size: .; D: .
CDR3: CASSLRLNTEAFF; DNA: TGTGCCAGCAGCTTAAGACTCAACACTGAAGCTTTCTTT; V: TRBV11-3; J: TRBJ1-1; size: .; D: .
CDR3: CASRTSGGASSTDTQYF; DNA: TGCGCCAGTCGGACTAGCGGGGGGGCCAGTAGCACAGATACGCAGTATTTT; V: TRBV10-1; J: TRBJ2-3; size: .; D: TRBD2
CDR3: CASSEGQASIGKLFF; DNA: TGCGCCAGCAGTGAGGGACAGGCTAGTATTGGAAAACTGTTTTTT; V: TRBV10-1; J: TRBJ1-4; size: .; D: TRBD1
CDR3: CASSSRASGGHSNGELFF; DNA: TGTGCCAGCAGCTCCCGGGCTAGCGGGGGGCACTCGAACGGGGAGCTGTTTTTT; V: TRBV7-3; J: TRBJ2-2; size: .; D: TRBD2
CDR3: CASSRLGGSGYTF; DNA: TGTGCCAGCAGCCGCCTAGGGGGATCCGGCTACACCTTC; V: TRBV13; J: TRBJ1-2; size: .; D: .
CDR3: CASSQGNGGAADTQYF; DNA: TGCGCCAGCAGCCAAGGCAATGGGGGGGCTGCAGATACGCAGTATTTT; V: TRBV4-3; J: TRBJ2-3; size: .; D: .
CDR3: CASSPSSATNEKLFF; DNA: TGTGCCAGCTCACCATCGAGTGCAACTAATGAAAAACTGTTTTTT; V: TRBV18; J: TRBJ1-4; size: medium-sized; D: .
CDR3: CASSEVPGGPSDTQYF; DNA: TGTGCCAGCAGTGAGGTCCCGGGGGGCCCTTCAGATACGCAGTATTTT; V: TRBV6-1; J: TRBJ2-3; size: few; D: .
CDR3: CASSPRLGSGANVLTF; DNA: TGTGCCAGCAGCCCAAGATTAGGCTCTGGGGCCAACGTCCTGACTTTC; V: TRBV11-1; J: TRBJ2-6; size: few; D: .
CDR3: CASSQDRGSYGYTF; DNA: TGTGCCAGCAGCCAAGACAGGGGGTCCTATGGCTACACCTTC; V: TRBV14; J: TRBJ1-2; size: .; D: TRBD1
CDR3: CASSFNPAGGTDTQYF; DNA: TGTGCCAGCAGCTTCAATCCAGCGGGGGGTACAGATACGCAGTATTTT; V: TRBV7-2; J: TRBJ2-3; size: .; D: TRBD2
CDR3: CASSLRRGVSTDTQYF; DNA: TGTGCCAGCAGTTTAAGGCGCGGGGTTAGCACAGATACGCAGTATTTT; V: TRBV27; J: TRBJ2-3; size: .; D: .
CDR3: CASSEWSAYGYTF; DNA: TGTGCCAGCAGTGAATGGTCAGCCTATGGCTACACCTTC; V: TRBV6-1; J: TRBJ1-2; size: hyperexpanded; D: .